This T cell receptor (beta chain) emerged from a study of blood T cells in healthy people across ages. The authors ran a second PCR of about 6 to 11 cycles using a sample-barcoded 5' primer and a J-beta primer mix. Every single cDNA molecule received a tag from a template-switch adaptor with 12 random nucleotides. Each single sample gave us at least 3 million CDR3-containing paired-end reads. One entry per CDR3 protein, called by TCRdb with MiXCR from the 5' RACE reads. The sample holds fewer than 1,000,000 distinct CDR3 sequences; more than 40% are singletons and the top ten take roughly 19%. This clonotype showed up just a few times. Its antigen is still unknown. Notes on the study in general: Age brought a roughly linear fall in TCR beta diversity measured per million T cells. It was not known whether donors were CMV positive (a possible confounder of expanded clonotype changes).

The CDR3 loop spans 14 amino acids. The germline V gene has CDR1 MDHEN and CDR2 SYDVKM. V was clipped by 4 bases and J by 3 bases, with 9 bases between them. The specimen was blood. This sequence originates from a man between 60 and 75 years old in good health. The V call is TRBV28, the J call TRBJ2-2, with D tentatively TRBD1 (5 bases). The CDR3 nucleotides read TGTGCCAGCAGTTGGGGCAGTTACACCGGGGAGCTGTTTTTT. Translating gives CASSWGSYTGELFF.